This T cell receptor beta chain was sequenced during a study of OX40 agonist ivuxolimab in advanced cancers. Describing the broader study: Ivuxolimab, which targeted the costimulatory receptor OX40 (CD134), was an agonistic, fully human IgG2 monoclonal antibody. Intravenous ivuxolimab was administered to patients every 2 weeks at six dose levels: 0.01, 0.1, 0.3, 1.5, 3 and 10 mg/kg. Of the 50 to 55 patients in dose escalation, some 20 had hepatocellular carcinoma, some 15 had melanoma, 9 had renal cell carcinoma and 9 had head and neck cancer. In the dose-escalation cohort, approximately 82% of patients were male, and the mean age was around 65 years with a range of roughly 20 to 85. Patients were allowed to have had prior anti-PD-1, anti-PD-L1 or anti-CTLA-4 therapy, and 40% to 45% of the dose-escalation patients had previously received checkpoint inhibitors. Partial responses occurred in three dose-escalation patients: two with cutaneous melanoma and one with hepatocellular carcinoma. Peripheral TCRbeta sequencing aimed to test whether ivuxolimab altered TCR sequence diversity and caused clonal T-cell expansion. The paper describes the monotherapy dose-escalation part (N of about 47 patients) of the phase I trial of ivuxolimab.

This clone was counted only a few times. Which antigen it targets is not known. Per-base qualities were not stored, and no clone one base away is much larger. Study-wide conclusions, independent of this receptor: Low levels of normalized T-cell clonal expansion were also seen in some patients who did not respond. At doses of 0.1 to 3.0 mg/kg, clonal expansion of both CD4+ and CD8+ T cells in blood was seen between baseline and week 6. The antigen specificity of the clonally expanded peripheral T cells was not determined. On average, CD8+ T cells showed more expanded clones than CD4+ T cells after ivuxolimab. In the 0.1-3.0 mg/kg groups, partial responders had among the lowest normalized peripheral clonal expansion, particularly in CD8+ T cells.

Spanning cysteine to phenylalanine, the CDR3 consists of 14 amino acids. The only DNA kept is the CDR3, 42 bases in frame from the first base. V has 2 bases trimmed and J has 5 bases trimmed; junction bases matching no gene number 4. From a lookup of the germline V gene, CDR1 and CDR2 are SGHDT and YYEEEE. The trial excluded patients who had a history of autoimmune disease or were on systemic immunosuppression. Peripheral blood for TCR sequencing was drawn from every dose cohort at baseline, at cycle 4 day 1 and at cycle 7 day 1. The samples were drawn from a first-in-human, open-label, multicenter phase I dose-escalation trial of ivuxolimab. The trial enrolled adults with locally advanced or metastatic head and neck squamous cell, hepatocellular, melanoma or renal cell carcinoma. Before TCR sequencing, CD4+ T cells and CD8+ T cells were sorted from peripheral blood as separate populations. Genomic DNA was extracted from sorted cells for sequencing of the TCRbeta CDR3 region. The immunoSEQ Assay was used to sequence the TCRbeta CDR3 regions. What TCRdb holds here is the immuneACCESS table cut down to in-frame rearrangements. Part of the clones is not present; checked against another copy, under half of the missing clones reflect an unresolved V gene, and the others are unexplained. This sample lists 100,000 to 150,000 clones; 85% to 95% were detected once. The biggest ten clones account for 1% of the sample.

The sequence came from an adult with an advanced solid tumor such as melanoma, head and neck, liver or kidney cancer. The receptor chain draws on TRBV5-6 and TRBJ1-1, and 9 bases in between align with TRBD1. Sequencing was performed on CD4+ or CD8+ T cells sorted from blood, taken in a trial of the OX40 agonist ivuxolimab. The DNA sequence is given as TGTGCCAGCAGCTTTACAGGGGGCGGGACTGAAGCTTTCTTT. Its protein product is CASSFTGGGTEAFF.